A selection of T cell receptor beta chains follows, all from one sample in a study of Graves' ophthalmopathy and Graves' hyperthyroidism. TCRdb reprocessed the multiplex PCR reads with MiXCR, giving one entry per CDR3 protein. There are about 620,000 distinct CDR3 sequences in the sample; 22% occur only once, and roughly 7.4% lies in the top ten. The sample was peripheral blood. These receptors were collected from a woman aged 18-30 years with stable Graves' hyperthyroidism. Some clones in this sample may be carry-over from other donors' samples. CDR3s include the opening cysteine and the closing phenylalanine or tryptophan. The order of the fields is J gene, clone size, V gene, D gene, CDR3 DNA, CDR3 protein. D genes are given only for firm matches. Where a row states a size, it is once, few, many or the class of an expanded clone; other rows omit it.

TRBJ2-5 | few | TRBV7-9 | TRBD1 | TGTGCCAGCAGCTTAGGACAGGGCGGAACAGAGACCCAGTACTTC | CASSLGQGGTETQYF
TRBJ1-5 | . | TRBV12-3/TRBV12-4 | . | TGTGCCAGCAGCAGTTTAGGTTTAGGTCAGCCCCAGCATTTT | CASSSLGLGQPQHF
TRBJ1-1 | . | TRBV20-1 | TRBD1 | TGCAGTGCTCTGACCGGGACAGGGACTGAAGCTTTCTTT | CSALTGTGTEAFF
TRBJ1-6 | many | TRBV30 | . | TGTGCCTGGACTGCCCAAACGGGGGGTGGCTCACCCCTCCACTTT | CAWTAQTGGGSPLHF
TRBJ1-5 | few | TRBV3-1 | . | TGTGCCAGCAGCCACTCGCAGGGTTGGACTCAGCCCCAGCATTTT | CASSHSQGWTQPQHF
TRBJ2-5 | many | TRBV30 | TRBD1 | TGTGCCTGGAGGAGCGACAGGGGTAAGACCCAGTACTTC | CAWRSDRGKTQYF
TRBJ1-1 | few | TRBV6-1 | . | TGTGCCAGCAGATTCGGACCGGGCCTAGGAACTGAAGCTTTCTTT | CASRFGPGLGTEAFF
TRBJ2-7 | many | TRBV7-9 | . | TGTGCCAGCAAGAGGGGAGATGGGTACGAGCAGTACTTC | CASKRGDGYEQYF
TRBJ2-5 | many | TRBV12-5 | . | TGTGCTAGTGCCCTCTGGGGAGAGACCCAGTACTTC | CASALWGETQYF
TRBJ2-7 | . | TRBV7-9 | . | TGTGCCAGCAGCTTAGGGGCAGGGGAAAACTACGAGCAGTACTTC | CASSLGAGENYEQYF
TRBJ1-1 | . | TRBV6-5 | . | TGTGCCAGCAGTTACCGGTCGGACACTGAAGCTTTCTTT | CASSYRSDTEAFF
TRBJ2-5 | . | TRBV12-3/TRBV12-4 | . | TGTGCCAGCAGTTTGGTAGGGGCCCAGTACTTC | CASSLVGAQYF
TRBJ2-5 | . | TRBV9 | . | TGTGCCAGCAGCGTAGTTGGCAGGGCCCCAAGGACCCAGTACTTC | CASSVVGRAPRTQYF
TRBJ1-2 | many | TRBV12-5 | . | TGTGCTAGTGGTTTGTCTCCGAGTCCGGGTGGCTACACCTTC | CASGLSPSPGGYTF
TRBJ2-5 | many | TRBV5-6 | TRBD2 | TGTGCCAGCAGCCCTGCTAGCGGGGGAGCCCAGGGTCGCGAGACCCAGTACTTC | CASSPASGGAQGRETQYF
TRBJ2-7 | few | TRBV5-1 | . | TGCGCCAGCAGCTCGGGGGCAGGGGTCGAGCAGTACTTC | CASSSGAGVEQYF
TRBJ2-7 | few | TRBV11-3 | TRBD2 | TGTGCCAGCAGCTTAGGTGCAGGGAGTAGGGCTAGCGGTGAATCCTACGAGCAGTACTTC | CASSLGAGSRASGESYEQYF
TRBJ1-6 | . | TRBV28 | TRBD1 | TGTGCCAGCAGGTCACCGGGACAGGACTCCTATAATTCACCCCTCCACTTT | CASRSPGQDSYNSPLHF
TRBJ2-7 | many | TRBV5-1 | . | TGCGCCAACACAAACAGGTCGGGGTGCTACGAGCAGTACTTC | CANTNRSGCYEQYF
TRBJ2-5 | many | TRBV6-5 | . | TGTGCCAGCACACCCGGGACACCCCAAGAGACCCAGTACTTC | CASTPGTPQETQYF
TRBJ1-2 | many | TRBV7-8 | . | TGTGCCAGCAGCTTAGGGCCAGGACTCGCCGGGGGTGGCTACACCTTC | CASSLGPGLAGGGYTF
TRBJ2-4 | many | TRBV7-6 | . | TGTGCCAGCAGCTTAGAACAGAAAAACATTCAGTACTTC | CASSLEQKNIQYF
TRBJ1-2 | few | TRBV12-3/TRBV12-4 | . | TGTGCCAGCAGTTTTAGCGGGGCCGTAGGAGGCTACACCTTC | CASSFSGAVGGYTF
TRBJ1-6 | . | TRBV20-1 | TRBD1 | TGCGCCGGGACAGATAATTCACCCCTCCACTTT | CAGTDNSPLHF
TRBJ1-5 | once | TRBV10-1 | . | TGCGCCAGCAGACCCCGGGGATTGGGCAATCAGCCCCAGCATTTT | CASRPRGLGNQPQHF
TRBJ2-5 | . | TRBV28 | TRBD1 | TGTGCCACCTACTCGACAGGGGGCCGGATAGAGACCCAGTACTTC | CATYSTGGRIETQYF
TRBJ2-7 | many | TRBV19 | TRBD1 | TGTGCCAGTAGTACGTCCGGGACAGGGGGTCCCTACGAGCAGTACTTC | CASSTSGTGGPYEQYF
TRBJ1-5 | many | TRBV7-2 | . | TGTGCCAGCAGCTTTTACAATAGCAATCAGCCCCAGCATTTT | CASSFYNSNQPQHF
TRBJ2-7 | many | TRBV27 | TRBD2 | TGTGCCAGCAGTCCCGGGACTAGGTGGTACGAGCAGTACTTC | CASSPGTRWYEQYF
TRBJ2-5 | many | TRBV20-1 | TRBD1 | TGCAGTGCCGTTATGGGACAGGGGGAAGAGACCCAGTACTTC | CSAVMGQGEETQYF
TRBJ2-5 | many | TRBV20-1 | TRBD2 | TGCAGTGCTAGTAACCGAGCGGGGGGGCCTCCAGAGACCCAGTACTTC | CSASNRAGGPPETQYF
TRBJ2-7 | . | TRBV24-1 | TRBD2 | TGTGCCACCAGCCCGCGGGACTACTCCTACGAGCAGTACTTC | CATSPRDYSYEQYF
TRBJ2-7 | . | TRBV7-6 | TRBD2 | TGTGCCAGCAGCTTAGCCCTAGCGGGAGAGGCCTACGAGCAGTACTTC | CASSLALAGEAYEQYF
TRBJ2-7 | . | TRBV11-2 | TRBD1 | TGTGCCAGCAGCTCCCGTGACAGGGGCAGGGAGCAGTACTTC | CASSSRDRGREQYF
TRBJ1-1 | few | TRBV3-1 | TRBD1 | TGTGCCAGCAGCCAAGTCGGTAGAAACAGGGGGCCCCCTCTGAACACTGAAGCTTTCTTT | CASSQVGRNRGPPLNTEAFF
TRBJ2-7 | many | TRBV27 | TRBD1 | TGTGCCAGCATGGACAGGTCCTACGAGCAGTACTTC | CASMDRSYEQYF
TRBJ2-5 | many | TRBV9 | . | TGTGCCAGCAGCGAGGGGAATCGGCAGGGCAGAGGGAATCTGGAGACCCAGTACTTC | CASSEGNRQGRGNLETQYF
TRBJ2-7 | . | TRBV29-1 | TRBD1 | TGCAGCGTCGGCCTCCGGGACAGCTCCTCCTACGAGCAGTACTGG | CSVGLRDSSSYEQYW
TRBJ1-1 | many | TRBV12-3/TRBV12-4 | . | TGTGCCAGCAGTGCCAGGGTCTCCTCTGAAGCTTTCTTT | CASSARVSSEAFF
TRBJ1-1 | many | TRBV12-3/TRBV12-4 | . | TGTGCCAGCAGTTTAGTAGAGGGCAGGGGGAACACTGAAGCTTTCTTT | CASSLVEGRGNTEAFF
TRBJ1-5 | . | TRBV10-3 | TRBD1 | TGTGCCATCAGCCCTCAGGGGGGAAATCAGCCCCAGCATTTT | CAISPQGGNQPQHF
TRBJ2-2 | many | TRBV11-3 | . | TGTGCCAGCAGCTTATTCGGCGGGAAGGTGCCGGGGGAGCTGTTTTTT | CASSLFGGKVPGELFF
TRBJ1-2 | many | TRBV6-1 | . | TGTGCCAGCATTCCGGGGCTCTTTAACTATGGCTACACCTTC | CASIPGLFNYGYTF
TRBJ2-5 | few | TRBV29-1 | . | TGCAGCGTTGGACGTTTTGGCGGGATGAAGGGGGAGACCCAGTACTTC | CSVGRFGGMKGETQYF
TRBJ1-5 | many | TRBV12-3/TRBV12-4 | TRBD1 | TGTGCCAGCAGTCCCAATGCAGGGGGAGTATATAGCAATCAGCCCCAGCATTTT | CASSPNAGGVYSNQPQHF